Listed below are T cell receptor beta chains from one sample, sequenced in a study of blood T cells in healthy people across ages. TCRdb reprocessed the 5' RACE reads via MiXCR and lists one record per CDR3 protein. The table shows about 630,000 distinct CDR3 sequences, with roughly 20% occurring only once. Source material: blood. The receptors were gathered from a man between 65 and 85 years old in good health. The CDR3 runs from the conserved cysteine through the conserved F or W. The order of the fields is clone size, J gene, V gene, CDR3 length, D gene, CDR3 protein, CDR3 DNA. A D gene is named only where the DNA matches it firmly. Expanded clones are given a class, and other clones once, few, many or no size at all.

many	TRBJ2-5	TRBV10-1	13	TRBD1	CASSRTGDETQYF	TGCGCCAGCAGTCGGACAGGGGACGAGACCCAGTACTTC
few	TRBJ2-4	TRBV6-7	15	.	CASSTRELAKNIQYF	TGTGCCAGCAGCACCCGAGAGCTAGCCAAAAACATTCAGTACTTC
.	TRBJ2-5	TRBV20-1	12	.	CSATKGQETQYF	TGCAGTGCTACTAAGGGCCAAGAGACCCAGTACTTC
few	TRBJ1-5	TRBV12-3/TRBV12-4	15	TRBD1	CASSLWAGGGQPQHF	TGTGCCAGCAGTTTATGGGCAGGGGGAGGCCAGCCCCAGCATTTT
.	TRBJ2-1	TRBV5-1	14	TRBD2	CASSLATSGYEQFF	TGCGCCAGCAGCTTGGCCACTAGCGGCTATGAGCAGTTCTTC
.	TRBJ1-2	TRBV3-1	15	.	CASSQDELIQGGYTF	TGTGCCAGCAGCCAAGATGAACTAATCCAGGGAGGCTACACCTTC
.	TRBJ1-1	TRBV6-2/TRBV6-3	11	.	CASARGSEAFF	TGTGCCTCAGCGAGGGGAAGTGAAGCTTTCTTT
few	TRBJ2-7	TRBV29-1	12	.	CSGVDGNYEQYF	TGCAGCGGGGTCGACGGGAACTACGAGCAGTACTTC
few	TRBJ1-2	TRBV10-3	13	.	CAISLGNERGYTF	TGTGCCATCAGCCTTGGGAATGAGCGAGGCTACACCTTC
.	TRBJ2-1	TRBV4-1	12	.	CASSLSLGHQFF	TGCGCCAGCAGCCTCTCCTTGGGCCATCAGTTCTTC
few	TRBJ2-3	TRBV4-1	14	.	CASSQRALTDTQYF	TGCGCCAGCAGCCAAAGAGCACTGACAGATACGCAGTATTTT
once	TRBJ1-3	TRBV20-1	16	TRBD1	CSARRPRGDSGNTIYF	TGCAGTGCTAGACGGCCCAGGGGGGACTCTGGAAACACCATATATTTT
.	TRBJ1-1	TRBV7-8	15	.	CASSLVSASNTEAFF	TGTGCCAGCAGCTTAGTATCGGCCAGTAACACTGAAGCTTTCTTT
.	TRBJ2-3	TRBV5-1	15	TRBD2	CASSFTAGGSDTQYF	TGCGCCAGCAGCTTTACGGCGGGAGGGTCGGATACGCAGTATTTT
.	TRBJ1-1	TRBV28	13	.	CASRGGKQVEAFF	TGTGCCAGCAGGGGGGGGAAGCAAGTTGAAGCTTTCTTT
.	TRBJ1-1	TRBV5-1	14	.	CASGGGFGDTEAFF	TGCGCCTCGGGGGGCGGGTTCGGGGACACTGAAGCTTTCTTT
many	TRBJ1-1	TRBV6-6	15	TRBD1	CASSYPGGPNTEAFF	TGTGCCAGCAGTTACCCAGGGGGCCCGAACACTGAAGCTTTCTTT
.	TRBJ2-1	TRBV29-1	11	.	CSVNTGNEQFF	TGCAGCGTAAACACAGGGAATGAGCAGTTCTTC
many	TRBJ1-5	TRBV9	8	.	CASSSCHF	TGTGCCAGCAGCTCTTGTCATTTT
few	TRBJ2-2	TRBV20-1	15	.	CSARGGPALIGELFF	TGCAGTGCTAGAGGGGGGCCCGCTTTGATCGGGGAGCTGTTTTTT
.	TRBJ2-7	TRBV28	14	TRBD1	CASSLNQGAGEQYF	TGTGCCAGCAGTTTAAACCAGGGGGCAGGCGAGCAGTACTTC
.	TRBJ2-2	TRBV2	15	.	CASNEGTLNTGELFF	TGTGCCAGCAACGAGGGCACCTTGAACACCGGGGAGCTGTTTTTT
.	TRBJ2-1	TRBV20-1	15	TRBD2	CSARDSGSGGNEQFF	TGCAGTGCTAGAGATAGCGGGAGTGGGGGCAATGAGCAGTTCTTC
.	TRBJ2-7	TRBV28	13	.	CASNSRGPYEQYF	TGTGCCAGCAACTCGCGGGGCCCCTACGAGCAGTACTTC
.	TRBJ2-5	TRBV27	15	.	CASTYRGGHQETQYF	TGTGCCAGCACGTACCGTGGGGGGCACCAAGAGACCCAGTACTTC
few	TRBJ2-1	TRBV4-3	15	TRBD1	CASSQSGTGMNEQFF	TGCGCCAGCAGCCAATCCGGGACAGGGATGAATGAGCAGTTCTTC
few	TRBJ2-7	TRBV28	15	.	CASSSQGGRSYEQYF	TGTGCCAGCAGTAGCCAGGGGGGACGGAGCTACGAGCAGTACTTC
.	TRBJ1-2	TRBV3-1	16	.	CASSQAGSSPNYGYTF	TGTGCCAGCAGCCAGGCCGGGAGCAGTCCTAACTATGGCTACACCTTC
.	TRBJ2-3	TRBV6-5	14	.	CASSYKEATDTQYF	TGTGCCAGCAGTTACAAGGAGGCCACAGATACGCAGTATTTT
many	TRBJ2-7	TRBV2	13	.	CASTPRPLYEQYF	TGTGCCAGCACCCCGAGGCCTCTCTACGAGCAGTACTTC
.	TRBJ2-7	TRBV11-2	16	TRBD2	CASSLTTSGRAYEQYF	TGTGCCAGCAGTCTTACGACTAGCGGGAGGGCTTACGAGCAGTACTTC
.	TRBJ2-3	TRBV20-1	15	TRBD2	CSARLAGGPADTQYF	TGCAGTGCTAGGCTAGCGGGAGGGCCGGCAGATACGCAGTATTTT
few	TRBJ1-2	TRBV28	14	.	CASSYLSKNYGYTF	TGTGCCAGCAGTTATCTGTCGAAGAACTATGGCTACACCTTC
few	TRBJ2-7	TRBV14	16	TRBD2	CASSQLGLAGAYEQYF	TGTGCCAGCAGCCAATTGGGACTAGCGGGAGCCTACGAGCAGTACTTC
few	TRBJ2-3	TRBV3-1	16	.	CASSHHRRAGTDTQYF	TGTGCCAGCAGCCACCATAGGCGGGCCGGAACAGATACGCAGTATTTT
.	TRBJ1-1	TRBV29-1	12	.	CSVVGNLRGAFF	TGCAGCGTTGTGGGGAACTTACGAGGGGCTTTCTTT
.	TRBJ2-2	TRBV4-1	15	.	CASSEASLATGELFF	TGCGCCAGCAGCGAAGCGAGTCTAGCCACCGGGGAGCTGTTTTTT
.	TRBJ2-5	TRBV10-3	15	TRBD2	CAISEILAGAETQYF	TGTGCCATCAGTGAGATACTAGCGGGAGCAGAGACCCAGTACTTC
many	TRBJ2-7	TRBV27	13	.	CASSLGYNYEQYF	TGTGCCAGCAGTTTAGGATACAACTACGAGCAGTACTTC
many	TRBJ2-7	TRBV4-1	14	.	CASSQTARSYEQYF	TGCGCCAGCAGCCAAACCGCCCGCTCCTACGAGCAGTACTTC